These T cell receptor beta chains were read from a single sample in a study of CD8+CD57+ T cells in acquired aplastic anemia. TCRdb called the reads again in MiXCR, with one record for every CDR3 protein. The top ten hold 25% to 30% of the sample, which has about 210,000 distinct CDR3 sequences, around 60% seen once. What was sequenced was sorted CD4+, CD8+, or CD8+CD57+ T cells (not recorded which) from PBMCs. These receptors all stem from a human donor in good health. Both conserved end residues are part of each CDR3. The D gene is left open where the match is weak. The size of a clone is reported for some rows only, either as once, few or many, or as a class for expanded clones.

j_call d_call v_call clone_size cdr3_nt cdr3_aa
TRBJ2-3 TRBD2 TRBV27 many TGTGCCAGCAGCCTGACTAGCGGGAGCGTCGTCGATACGCAGTATTTT CASSLTSGSVVDTQYF
TRBJ2-7 . TRBV7-2 . TGTGCCAGCAGCTTAGAGGGGTTACCTAACTACGAGCAGTACTTC CASSLEGLPNYEQYF
TRBJ1-1 . TRBV7-6 once TGTGCCAGCAGCCCTCGAGAGGCAGCGGAAGGCACTGAAGCTTTCTTT CASSPREAAEGTEAFF
TRBJ2-1 . TRBV20-1 . TGCAGTGCTAATCTCAGCTCCTACAATGAGCAGTTCTTC CSANLSSYNEQFF
TRBJ1-6 TRBD1 TRBV2 few TGTGCCAGCACTGGGACAGGTCCCCAGTCACCCCTCCACTTT CASTGTGPQSPLHF
TRBJ2-1 TRBD2 TRBV27 few TGTGCCAGCAGTTTAGGGATAGCGGGGGGTCGGGATGAGCAGTTCTTC CASSLGIAGGRDEQFF
TRBJ1-6 . TRBV20-1 few TGCAGTGCTCCAGGGACGGATTCACCCCTCCACTTT CSAPGTDSPLHF
TRBJ2-7 TRBD2 TRBV7-6 many TGTGCCAGCACCCCAGGGGCGGGGGGCCCGTACGAGCAGTACTTC CASTPGAGGPYEQYF
TRBJ2-2 . TRBV7-9 once TGTGCCAGCAGCCAACATAAGACGGGGAACACCGGGGAGCTGTTTTTT CASSQHKTGNTGELFF
TRBJ1-1 TRBD1 TRBV10-1 . TGCGCCAGCACCGGGGACAGGGAGACGGACACTGAAGCTTTCTTT CASTGDRETDTEAFF
TRBJ2-5 . TRBV2 few TGTGCCAGCTACTCCCGGGGACGAGAGACCCAGTACTTC CASYSRGRETQYF
TRBJ2-1 . TRBV7-3 . TGTGCCAGCAGCCCGGGGGGCGATGAGCAGTTCTTC CASSPGGDEQFF
TRBJ2-1 TRBD1 TRBV6-5 . TGTGCCAGCAGTGATTACAGGGGCCCTACCTACAATGAGCAGTTCTTC CASSDYRGPTYNEQFF
TRBJ2-5 . TRBV2 few TGTGCCAGCAGTGCCAGGGTCGAGACCCAGTACTTC CASSARVETQYF
TRBJ1-1 . TRBV11-2 . TGTGCCAGCAGCTACAGCCTTTTGAACACTGAAGCTTTCTTT CASSYSLLNTEAFF
TRBJ2-1 . TRBV6-2/TRBV6-3 . TGTGCCAGCAGTCCCAGTCGGGGGCCCTACAATGAGCAGTTCTTC CASSPSRGPYNEQFF
TRBJ2-7 . TRBV24-1 . TGTGCCACCAGTGATAGGACGTACTACAATGAGCAGTACTTC CATSDRTYYNEQYF
TRBJ1-3 . TRBV6-2/TRBV6-3 . TGTGCCAGCAGTTACTCGCAGGCTGGGAGCTCTGGAAACACCATATATTTT CASSYSQAGSSGNTIYF
TRBJ2-7 . TRBV7-2 . TGTGCCAGCAGCCCAGGACCCGACCCTGGCTACGAGCAGTACTTC CASSPGPDPGYEQYF
TRBJ2-5 . TRBV20-1 many TGCAGTGCTAGAGGGGCGTGGATAGCCCCAGAGACCCAGTACTTC CSARGAWIAPETQYF
TRBJ1-2 TRBD1 TRBV7-9 . TGTGCCAGCAGCGGGGGGACAGGGAATGGCTACACCTTC CASSGGTGNGYTF
TRBJ2-1 . TRBV4-3 . TGCGCCAGCAGCCAAGCGAATTTTGTGGACAATGAGCAGTTCTTC CASSQANFVDNEQFF
TRBJ2-3 . TRBV13 many TGTGCCAGCAGCCCGGGTAGTTCAGATACGCAGTATTTT CASSPGSSDTQYF
TRBJ2-7 TRBD2 TRBV7-2 . TGTGCCAGCAGCCTTAGCGGGGGCCCGGGGAACGAGCAGTACTTC CASSLSGGPGNEQYF
TRBJ1-6 . TRBV5-1 . TGCGCCAGCAGCTTGCGATCCGGGACCGATAATTCACCCCTCCACTTT CASSLRSGTDNSPLHF
TRBJ2-7 . TRBV10-3 . TGTGCCTCCAGACGCGGGTACTCCTACGAGCAGTACTTC CASRRGYSYEQYF
TRBJ1-1 . TRBV19 . TGTGCCAGTAGCACCGGAGTCTTGAACACTGAAGCTTTCTTT CASSTGVLNTEAFF
TRBJ2-7 . TRBV29-1 . TGCAGCGTCGGTCAGGGGGGGAAGCAGTACTTC CSVGQGGKQYF
TRBJ1-5 . TRBV20-1 . TGCAGTGCTAGTCTCGTGGGCGGTCGCAATCAGCCCCAGCATTTT CSASLVGGRNQPQHF
TRBJ1-2 . TRBV2 . TGTGCCAGCAAGGTGCCCAAGGGCTATGGCTACACCTTC CASKVPKGYGYTF
TRBJ1-1 TRBD1 TRBV7-2 . TGTGCCAGCAGCCCCGACAGGGGGCAAGAAGCTTTCTTT CASSPDRGQEAFF
TRBJ1-1 TRBD1 TRBV20-1 . TGCAGTGTCCTCGGACAGGGACGGACTGAAGCTTTCTTT CSVLGQGRTEAFF
TRBJ1-4 . TRBV13 . TGTGCCAGCAGCTTAGGTGAAAATGAAAAACTGTTTTTT CASSLGENEKLFF
TRBJ2-7 . TRBV20-1 many TGCAGTGCAAGGAGACAGGAGTCCTACGAGCAGTACTTC CSARRQESYEQYF
TRBJ2-7 . TRBV7-3 few TGTGCCAGCAGCTTGGAGGGCGGCATCGCCTACGAGCAGTACTTC CASSLEGGIAYEQYF
TRBJ1-2 . TRBV9 . TGTGCCAGCAGCGTGGGTCGGACTAGAGTGGAGTCCAATGGCTACACCTTC CASSVGRTRVESNGYTF
TRBJ1-2 . TRBV10-3 . TGTGCCATCAGTTCCGGGAGTCATGGCTACACCTTC CAISSGSHGYTF
TRBJ1-2 . TRBV19 . TGTGCCAGTAGTGTGGTTCCGGGGCGTGGCGGCTACACCTTC CASSVVPGRGGYTF
TRBJ2-7 TRBD2 TRBV2 once TGTGCCAGCAGTCCATCGGGACTAGCGGGGTACGAGCAGTACTTC CASSPSGLAGYEQYF
TRBJ2-1 . TRBV2 . TGTGCCAGCAGTGTGAGGGAGAATGAGCAGTTCTTC CASSVRENEQFF
TRBJ1-6 . TRBV7-3 once TGTGCCAGCAGCGTAGGGGGGAGCCAAGGTGGTTCACCCCTCCACTTT CASSVGGSQGGSPLHF
TRBJ2-1 . TRBV20-1 . TGCAGTGCTAGAGAGGGGGGGCCAGGCAATGAGCAGTTCTTC CSAREGGPGNEQFF
TRBJ1-5 . TRBV10-3 . TGTGCCATCAGCCAGGGATGGAGCAATCAGCCCCAGCATTTT CAISQGWSNQPQHF
TRBJ2-7 . TRBV29-1 . TGCAGCGTTTCAGGGGAGGGGGCCTACGAGCAGTACTTC CSVSGEGAYEQYF
TRBJ2-7 . TRBV2 many TGTGCCAGCAGTGAAGCCCGGATGGAGCCTCCCTCCTACGAGCAGTACTTC CASSEARMEPPSYEQYF
TRBJ1-2 . TRBV5-1 many TGCGCCAGCAGCTTGGGAGGGGTCTATGGCTACACCTTC CASSLGGVYGYTF
TRBJ2-1 . TRBV10-3 . TGTGCCATCAGTGAGTCCTCGGGGGGCGTACAGTTCTTC CAISESSGGVQFF
TRBJ1-6 . TRBV12-3/TRBV12-4 . TGTGCCAGCACCCGCAGGGGAGGCGAATCACCCCTCCACTTT CASTRRGGESPLHF
TRBJ2-1 TRBD2 TRBV5-1 many TGCGCCAGCAGCTCGTCTAGCGGCAATGAGCAGTTCTTC CASSSSSGNEQFF
TRBJ1-6 . TRBV11-2 once TGTGCCAGCAGCCTCGACAGGAGCTCCTATAATTCACCCCTCCACTTT CASSLDRSSYNSPLHF
TRBJ2-2 TRBD1 TRBV11-3 . TGTGCCAGCAGCTTAGGGACAGGCGGGGAGCTGTTTTTT CASSLGTGGELFF
TRBJ1-6 TRBD1 TRBV19 . TGTGCCAGTAGTATAGGGGACAGGGGCAATTCACCCCTCCACTTT CASSIGDRGNSPLHF
TRBJ2-7 TRBD2 TRBV7-8 . TGTGCCAGCAGCTCCCTGGGGGGGGGAACGGAGCAGTACTTC CASSSLGGGTEQYF
TRBJ1-2 TRBD1 TRBV3-1 . TGTGCCAGCAGCCAAATAGGGACAGGGAGCTATGGCTACACCTTC CASSQIGTGSYGYTF
TRBJ2-5 TRBD2 TRBV20-1 . TGCAGTGCTAGTGTGCCTAGCGGGGGGCAAGAGACCCAGTACTTC CSASVPSGGQETQYF
TRBJ2-7 TRBD1 TRBV27 many TGTGCCAGCAGCATGACAGGGGCCTACGAGCAGTACTTC CASSMTGAYEQYF
TRBJ2-3 TRBD1 TRBV20-1 . TGCAGTGCAGCCGGGACAGGGGGCTCAGATACGCAGTATTTT CSAAGTGGSDTQYF
TRBJ2-1 . TRBV20-1 . TGCAGTGCTCTTCAGCGTCTCTCCTACAATGAGCAGTTCTTC CSALQRLSYNEQFF
TRBJ1-2 . TRBV7-2 . TGTGCCAGCAGCTTTCAAACAGGAGCTCACTATGGCTACACCTTC CASSFQTGAHYGYTF
TRBJ2-5 TRBD1 TRBV12-3/TRBV12-4 . TGTGCCAGCAGTTCCCAGACAGGGCAAGAGACCCAGTACTTC CASSSQTGQETQYF